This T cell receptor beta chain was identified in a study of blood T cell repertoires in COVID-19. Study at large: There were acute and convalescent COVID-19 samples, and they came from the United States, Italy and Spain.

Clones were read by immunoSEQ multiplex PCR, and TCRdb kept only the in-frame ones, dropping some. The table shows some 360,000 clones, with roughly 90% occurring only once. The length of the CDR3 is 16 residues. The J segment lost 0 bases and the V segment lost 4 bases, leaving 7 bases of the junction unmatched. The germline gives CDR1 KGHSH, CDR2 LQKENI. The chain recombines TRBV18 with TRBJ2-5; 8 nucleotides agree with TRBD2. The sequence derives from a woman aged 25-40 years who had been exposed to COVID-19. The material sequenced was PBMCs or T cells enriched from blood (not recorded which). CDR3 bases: TGTGCCAGCTCACGGGATAGCGGGACGTACCAAGAGACCCAGTACTTC. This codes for CASSRDSGTYQETQYF.